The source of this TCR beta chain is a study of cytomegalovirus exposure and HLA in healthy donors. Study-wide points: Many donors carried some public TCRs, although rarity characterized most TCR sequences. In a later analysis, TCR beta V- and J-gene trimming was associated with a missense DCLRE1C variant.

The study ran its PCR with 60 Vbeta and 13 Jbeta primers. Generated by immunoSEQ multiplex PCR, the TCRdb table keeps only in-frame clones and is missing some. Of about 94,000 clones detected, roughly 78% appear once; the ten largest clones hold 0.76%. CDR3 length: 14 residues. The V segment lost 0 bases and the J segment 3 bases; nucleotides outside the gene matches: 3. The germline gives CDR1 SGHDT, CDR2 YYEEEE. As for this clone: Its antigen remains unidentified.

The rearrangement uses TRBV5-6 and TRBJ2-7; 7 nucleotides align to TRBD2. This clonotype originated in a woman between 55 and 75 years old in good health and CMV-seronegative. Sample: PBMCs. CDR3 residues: CASSLGAGVYEQYF. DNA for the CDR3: TGTGCCAGCAGCTTGGGCGCGGGGGTCTACGAGCAGTACTTC.